This TCR beta chain is from a study of CD8 T cells in ankylosing spondylitis. Whole-study results and caveats: For ankylosing spondylitis blood, a TCR beta motif of several highly homologous variants appeared characteristic.

This clonotype was detected only a few times. Its antigen is not known. One entry per CDR3 protein, called by TCRdb with MiXCR from the 5' RACE reads. This table holds fewer than 400,000 distinct CDR3 sequences, around 20% found once. Germline loops: CDR1 SGHAT, CDR2 FQDESV (reference sequence). The CDR3 sequence is 19 residues long. The V segment lost 2 bases and the J segment 1 base; nucleotides outside the gene matches: 12. The source of this sequence is a male donor with ankylosing spondylitis. Sequenced input: blood, either unsorted or a sorted T cell fraction (not recorded which). J is TRBJ2-4 and V is TRBV11-1; the match to TRBD1 covers 9 bases. CDR3: CASSLIGNRGRLAKNIQYF. In DNA form, the CDR3 reads TGTGCCAGCAGCTTAATCGGTAACAGGGGGCGACTGGCCAAAAACATTCAGTACTTC.